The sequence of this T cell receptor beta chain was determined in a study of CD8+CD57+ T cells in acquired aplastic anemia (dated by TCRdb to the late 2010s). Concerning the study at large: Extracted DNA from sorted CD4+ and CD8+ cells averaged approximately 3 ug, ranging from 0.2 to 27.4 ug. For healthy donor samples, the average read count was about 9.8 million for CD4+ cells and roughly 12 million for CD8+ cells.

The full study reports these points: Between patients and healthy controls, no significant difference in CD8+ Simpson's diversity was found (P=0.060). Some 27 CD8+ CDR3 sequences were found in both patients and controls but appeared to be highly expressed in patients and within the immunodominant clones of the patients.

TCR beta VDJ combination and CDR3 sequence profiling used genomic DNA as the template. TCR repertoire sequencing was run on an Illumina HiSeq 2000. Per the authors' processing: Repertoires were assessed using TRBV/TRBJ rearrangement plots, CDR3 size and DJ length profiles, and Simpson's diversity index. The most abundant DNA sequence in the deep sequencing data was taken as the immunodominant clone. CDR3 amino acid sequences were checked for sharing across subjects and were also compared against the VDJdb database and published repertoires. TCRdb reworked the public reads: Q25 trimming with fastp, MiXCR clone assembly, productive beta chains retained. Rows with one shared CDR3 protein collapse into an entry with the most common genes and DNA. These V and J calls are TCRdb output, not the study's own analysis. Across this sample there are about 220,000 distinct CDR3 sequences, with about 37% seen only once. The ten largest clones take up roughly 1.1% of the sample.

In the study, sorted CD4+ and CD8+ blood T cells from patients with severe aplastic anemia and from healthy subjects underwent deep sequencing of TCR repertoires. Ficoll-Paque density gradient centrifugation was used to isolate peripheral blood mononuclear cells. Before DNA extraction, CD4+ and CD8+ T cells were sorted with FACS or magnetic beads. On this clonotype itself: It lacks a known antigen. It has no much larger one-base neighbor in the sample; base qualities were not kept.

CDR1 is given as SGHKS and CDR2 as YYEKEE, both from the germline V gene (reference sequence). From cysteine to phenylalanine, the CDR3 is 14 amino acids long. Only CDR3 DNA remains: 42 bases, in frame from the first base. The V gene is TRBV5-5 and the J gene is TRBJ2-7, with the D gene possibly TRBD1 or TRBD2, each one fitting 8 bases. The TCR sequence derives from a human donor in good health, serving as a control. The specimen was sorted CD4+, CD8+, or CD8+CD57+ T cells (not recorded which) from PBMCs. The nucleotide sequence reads TGTGCTAGCCCCCAGGGGGCGGGAGGCTACGAGCAGTACTTC. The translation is CASPQGAGGYEQYF. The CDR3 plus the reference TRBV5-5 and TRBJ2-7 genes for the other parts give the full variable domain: DAGVTQSPTHLIKTRGQQVTLRCSPISGHKSVSWYQQVLGQGPQFIFQYYEKEERGRGNFPDRFSARQFPNYSSELNVNALLLGDSALYLCASPQGAGGYEQYFGPGTRLTVT.